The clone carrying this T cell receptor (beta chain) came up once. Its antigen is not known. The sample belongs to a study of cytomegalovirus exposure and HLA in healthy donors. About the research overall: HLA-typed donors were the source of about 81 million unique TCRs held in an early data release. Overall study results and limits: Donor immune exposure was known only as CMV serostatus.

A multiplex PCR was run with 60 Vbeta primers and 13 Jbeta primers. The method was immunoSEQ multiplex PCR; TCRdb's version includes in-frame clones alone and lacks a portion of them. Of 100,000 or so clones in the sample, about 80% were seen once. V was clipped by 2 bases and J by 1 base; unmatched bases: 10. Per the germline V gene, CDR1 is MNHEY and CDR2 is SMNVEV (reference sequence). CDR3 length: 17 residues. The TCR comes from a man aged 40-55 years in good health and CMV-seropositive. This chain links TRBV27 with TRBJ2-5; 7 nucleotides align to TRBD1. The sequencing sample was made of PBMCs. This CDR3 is CASSLEPGTAFQETQYF. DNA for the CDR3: TGTGCCAGCAGTTTAGAACCCGGGACAGCGTTCCAAGAGACCCAGTACTTC.